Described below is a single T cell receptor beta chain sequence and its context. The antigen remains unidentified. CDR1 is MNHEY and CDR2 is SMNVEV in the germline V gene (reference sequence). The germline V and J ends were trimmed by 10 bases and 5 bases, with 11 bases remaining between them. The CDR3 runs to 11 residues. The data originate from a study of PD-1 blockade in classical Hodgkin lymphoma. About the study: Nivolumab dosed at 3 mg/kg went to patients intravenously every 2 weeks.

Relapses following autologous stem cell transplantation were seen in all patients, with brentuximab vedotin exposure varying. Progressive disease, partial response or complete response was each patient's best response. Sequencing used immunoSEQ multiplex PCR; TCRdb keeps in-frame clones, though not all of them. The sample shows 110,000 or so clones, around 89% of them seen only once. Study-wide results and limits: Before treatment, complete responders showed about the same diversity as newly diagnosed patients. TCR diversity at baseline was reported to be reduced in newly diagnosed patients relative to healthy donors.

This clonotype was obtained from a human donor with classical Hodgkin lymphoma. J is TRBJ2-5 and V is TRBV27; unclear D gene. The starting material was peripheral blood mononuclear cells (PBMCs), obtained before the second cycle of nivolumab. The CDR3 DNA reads TGTGCCACGAGTACTACCGAGACCCAGTACTTC. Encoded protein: CATSTTETQYF.